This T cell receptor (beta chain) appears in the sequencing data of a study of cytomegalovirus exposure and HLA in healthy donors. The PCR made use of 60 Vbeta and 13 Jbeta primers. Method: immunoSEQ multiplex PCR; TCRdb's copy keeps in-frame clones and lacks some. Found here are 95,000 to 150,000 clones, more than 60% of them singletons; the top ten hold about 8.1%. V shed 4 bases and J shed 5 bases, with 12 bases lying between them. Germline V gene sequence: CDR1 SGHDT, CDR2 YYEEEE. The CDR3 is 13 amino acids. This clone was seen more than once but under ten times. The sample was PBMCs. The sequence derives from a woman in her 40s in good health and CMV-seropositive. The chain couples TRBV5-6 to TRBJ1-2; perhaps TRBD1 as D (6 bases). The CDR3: CASSPYTGYGYTF. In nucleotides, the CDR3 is TGTGCCAGCAGCCCCTACACAGGGTATGGCTACACCTTC.